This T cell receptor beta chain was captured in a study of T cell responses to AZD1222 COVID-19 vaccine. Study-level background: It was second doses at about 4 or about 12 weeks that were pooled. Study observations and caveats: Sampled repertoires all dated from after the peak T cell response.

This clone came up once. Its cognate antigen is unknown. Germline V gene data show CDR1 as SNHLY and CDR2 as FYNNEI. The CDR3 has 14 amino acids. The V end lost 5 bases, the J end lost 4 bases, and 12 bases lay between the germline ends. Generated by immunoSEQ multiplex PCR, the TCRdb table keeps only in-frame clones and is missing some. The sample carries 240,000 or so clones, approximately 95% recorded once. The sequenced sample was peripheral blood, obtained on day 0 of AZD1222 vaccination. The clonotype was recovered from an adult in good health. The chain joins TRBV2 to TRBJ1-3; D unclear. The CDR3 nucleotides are TGTGCCAGCAGTCCCCAAAGAGGAGGAAACACCATATATTTT. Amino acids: CASSPQRGGNTIYF.